This entry lists 32 T cell receptor beta chains sequenced from one sample in a study of T-cell memory formation after mild COVID-19. TCRdb called the 5' RACE reads again in MiXCR, with one record for every CDR3 protein. The table includes 530,000 or so distinct CDR3 sequences, around a sixth detected once. The sample consisted of PBMCs or a T cell subset sorted from them (not recorded which). The receptors shown here come from an adult woman who had mild COVID-19 (a few samples of this study predate the infection). Cell type and time point are not known.

CDR3: CASSLDRGLELDTGELFF. CDR3 nucleotides: TGCGCCAGCAGCCTGGACAGGGGTCTGGAATTGGACACCGGGGAGCTGTTTTTT. This sequence joins TRBV5-1 and TRBJ2-2; 9 bases fit TRBD1. Germline V lookup: CDR1 SGHRS, CDR2 YFSETQ. V was clipped by 4 bases and J by 3 bases; unmatched bases: 13. This CDR3 spans 18 amino acids. Looking up the rest from reference TRBV5-1 and TRBJ2-2 gives the full variable domain: KAGVTQTPRYLIKTRGQQVTLSCSPISGHRSVSWYQQTPGQGLQFLFEYFSETQRNKGNFPGRFSGRQFSNSRSEMNVSTLELGDSALYLCASSLDRGLELDTGELFFGEGSRLTVL.

This clonotype was seen only once. The chain combines TRBV4-2 with TRBJ2-1; D might be TRBD2 (6 bases). The CDR3 length is 14 residues. V was shortened by 0 bases and J by 9 bases, with 12 bases between the two germline ends. Per the germline V gene, CDR1 is LGHNA and CDR2 is YNFKEQ. In DNA, the CDR3 is TGTGCCAGCAGCCAAGAATACTGGCGGGGTGAGCAGTTCTTC. Protein: CASSQEYWRGEQFF.

This clonotype showed up just a few times. The chain couples TRBV5-1 to TRBJ1-2; D remains unclear. In germline, CDR1 is SGHRS, CDR2 YFSETQ. This CDR3 spans 13 amino acids. Trimming pared 0 bases from V and 6 bases from J, leaving 9 bases between. This CDR3 is CASSLAQDHGYTF. The CDR3 DNA sequence: TGCGCCAGCAGCTTGGCTCAGGACCATGGCTACACCTTC.

This clonotype showed up many times. The gene calls are TRBV29-1 and TRBJ2-1, with TRBD2 matching 9 bases. Losses at the gene ends were 3 bases for V and 11 bases for J; bases not matched to a gene: 5. Germline assignment: CDR1 SQVTM and CDR2 ANQGSEA. The CDR3 runs to 12 residues. The CDR3 DNA follows: TGCAGCGTTGAGGGTAGCGGGGGCCAGCAGTTCTTC. Encoded protein: CSVEGSGGQQFF.

There are many counts of this clonotype. The rearrangement uses TRBV20-1 and TRBJ2-7, with 7 nucleotides matching TRBD1. Germline assignment: CDR1 DFQATT and CDR2 SNEGSKA (reference sequence). The V gene end was trimmed by 3 bases and the J gene end by 1 base; junction bases not matched to a gene: 9. The length of the CDR3 is 15 residues. The CDR3 DNA is TGCAGTGCTAGCCCCAGACAGGGTACTTCCTACGAGCAGTACTTC. It codes for CSASPRQGTSYEQYF.

V usage is TRBV2 and J usage is TRBJ2-7, with unresolved D. The CDR3 extends over 16 amino acids. The germline V and J ends were trimmed by 0 bases and 1 base, with 13 bases remaining between them. Germline CDR1 SNHLY, CDR2 FYNNEI. The CDR3 DNA reads TGTGCCAGCAGTGAAGCAGGATCCTGGACGTCCTACGAGCAGTACTTC. It encodes CASSEAGSWTSYEQYF.

This clonotype was recorded a few times. The chain uses TRBV7-9 and TRBJ2-3; D might be TRBD2 (5 bases). The germline V and J ends were trimmed by 5 bases and 2 bases, with 14 bases remaining between them. CDR1 SEHNR and CDR2 FQNEAQ come from the germline V gene (reference sequence). The CDR3 extends over 15 amino acids. The DNA of the CDR3 is TGTGCCAGCAGCATACTAGAGCGCCTCACAGATACGCAGTATTTT. Its protein is CASSILERLTDTQYF.

This clonotype was seen repeatedly, ten times or more. This chain uses TRBV4-2 with TRBJ2-1; no clear D. V was clipped by 5 bases and J by 0 bases, with 11 bases between them. The CDR3 extends over 15 amino acids. Germline loops: CDR1 LGHNA, CDR2 YNFKEQ. CDR3 nucleotide sequence: TGTGCCAGCAGCGGCCCGAGTAGCTCCTACAATGAGCAGTTCTTC. Its translation: CASSGPSSSYNEQFF.

This clonotype was found a few times. This chain joins TRBV19 and TRBJ2-2; 8 positions agree with TRBD1. The V gene's germline CDR1 is LNHDA and CDR2 SQIVND (reference sequence). Trimming at V came to 3 bases and at J to 14 bases, leaving 14 bases not matched to a gene. This CDR3 is 15 amino acids long. In DNA form, the CDR3 reads TGTGCCAGTAGTATGGCCGGGACAGGATTTAAGGGTCTGTTTTTT. Its translation is CASSMAGTGFKGLFF.

This chain joins TRBV7-2 and TRBJ1-2; D unresolved. This CDR3 spans 15 amino acids. V lost 5 bases and J 5 bases, leaving 18 bases between the germline ends. The V gene's germline CDR1 is SGHTA and CDR2 FQGNSA. The CDR3 loop reads CASSPDVGRAYGYTF. The DNA of the CDR3 is TGTGCCAGCAGCCCGGACGTGGGAAGGGCATATGGCTACACCTTC.

The chain has TRBV5-1 and TRBJ2-5; 9 bases line up with TRBD2. This CDR3 spans 15 amino acids. Germline V gene lookup returns CDR1 SGHRS and CDR2 YFSETQ. J lost 3 bases, V lost 0 bases, and 3 bases had no gene match. The CDR3, as DNA: TGCGCCAGCAGCTTGGGGACTAGCGAGAAAGAGACCCAGTACTTC. Protein product: CASSLGTSEKETQYF.

The V and J genes are TRBV6-1 and TRBJ1-1; no reliable D call. V lost 7 bases, J lost 3 bases, and 15 bases lay in between. The CDR3 is 14 residues long. The germline CDR1 and CDR2 sequences are MNHNS and SASEGT. The DNA of the CDR3 is TGTGCCAGCATCCTGGGCGGGGAGGACACTGAAGCTTTCTTT. Protein product: CASILGGEDTEAFF.

This clonotype occurred a few times. The V and J genes are TRBV9 and TRBJ1-2; D call uncertain. The length of the CDR3 is 13 residues. Trimming took 0 bases from V and 6 from J, leaving 9 bases between them. Germline V gene lookup returns CDR1 SGDLS and CDR2 YYNGEE. This chain's CDR3 is CASSVGDNDGYTF. CDR3 nucleotides: TGTGCCAGCAGCGTAGGCGACAATGATGGCTACACCTTC.

This sequence joins TRBV7-9 and TRBJ1-1; D is unresolved. There are 13 residues in the CDR3. The germline V and J ends were trimmed by 4 bases and 2 bases, with 8 bases remaining between them. Looked up from germline, CDR1 is SEHNR and CDR2 is FQNEAQ (reference sequence). The CDR3 protein is CASSWSENTEAFF. Here the CDR3 DNA reads TGTGCCAGCAGCTGGAGTGAAAACACTGAAGCTTTCTTT.

This clonotype was seen at least ten times. The chain is built from TRBV5-6 and TRBJ1-5, with no clear D. Trimming removed 0 bases at V and 4 bases at J, with 8 bases between. Germline-derived CDR1 and CDR2 are SGHDT and YYEEEE. The CDR3 is made up of 14 amino acids. Here the CDR3 DNA reads TGTGCCAGCAGCTTGGCTCAGGTGAATCAGCCCCAGCATTTT. As protein: CASSLAQVNQPQHF. Based on the CDR3 plus reference TRBV5-6 and TRBJ1-5, the full variable domain is DAGVTQSPTHLIKTRGQQVTLRCSPKSGHDTVSWYQQALGQGPQFIFQYYEEEERQRGNFPDRFSGHQFPNYSSELNVNALLLGDSALYLCASSLAQVNQPQHFGDGTRLSIL.

This clonotype was seen only a few times. J is TRBJ2-7 and V is TRBV7-2; D may be TRBD2 (5 bases). The V end lost 5 bases, the J end lost 5 bases, and 16 bases lay between the germline ends. CDR1 and CDR2 (germline): SGHTA, FQGNSA. This CDR3 region has 14 residues. The CDR3 bases are TGTGCCAGCAGCCCGCGCGGGTTCTCGCACGAGCAGTACTTC. It encodes CASSPRGFSHEQYF.

J is TRBJ2-3 and V is TRBV29-1; D is undetermined. V was pared by 5 bases and J by 3 bases, with 3 bases between. The germline gives CDR1 SQVTM, CDR2 ANQGSEA. This CDR3 has 10 residues. The CDR3 bases are TGCAGCGTTTGGACAGATACGCAGTATTTT. It yields the protein CSVWTDTQYF.

At least ten counts were recorded for this clonotype. The V gene is TRBV5-1, the J gene TRBJ2-7; D not certain. Germline CDR1 is SGHRS and CDR2 is YFSETQ. V gave up 4 bases and J gave up 1 base, with 6 bases separating them. This CDR3 region has 12 residues. CDR3 in amino acids: CASSIESYEQYF. The CDR3 DNA reads as TGCGCCAGCAGCATAGAGTCCTACGAGCAGTACTTC.

The chain combines TRBV5-6 with TRBJ1-1; possibly TRBD1 for D (6 bases). CDR3 size: 14 residues. Germline-derived CDR1 and CDR2 are SGHDT and YYEEEE. V was cut by 6 bases and J by 6 bases, with 18 bases left in between. In nucleotides, the CDR3 is TGTGCCAGCATCCGACGGAGGGGGTTGGCTGAAGCTTTCTTT. As protein: CASIRRRGLAEAFF. Looking up the rest from reference TRBV5-6 and TRBJ1-1 gives the full variable domain: DAGVTQSPTHLIKTRGQQVTLRCSPKSGHDTVSWYQQALGQGPQFIFQYYEEEERQRGNFPDRFSGHQFPNYSSELNVNALLLGDSALYLCASIRRRGLAEAFFGQGTRLTVV.

Remarks on this clonotype: A much larger clone sits a single nucleotide away, making a read error possible. V gene TRBV5-5 combines with J gene TRBJ2-5, with D perhaps TRBD1 (6 bases). The CDR3 extends over 14 amino acids. The germline V gene encodes CDR1 SGHKS and CDR2 YYEKEE (reference sequence). Trimming removed 4 bases from V and 4 bases from J, with 14 bases in between. The DNA for the CDR3 is TGTGCCAGCAGCCCGTACCAGGGGCGAGAGACCCAGTACTTC. This sequence encodes CASSPYQGRETQYF.

This clonotype was picked up a small number of times. The gene calls are TRBV12-3 or TRBV12-4 and TRBJ2-3; D possibly corresponds to TRBD1 (6 bases). With 5 bases removed from V and 0 bases from J, the gap between germline ends came to 18 bases. This CDR3 contains 17 residues. The CDR3, as DNA: TGTGCCAGCAGTCAACCGAGGGGGACCTCTAGCACAGATACGCAGTATTTT. This sequence encodes CASSQPRGTSSTDTQYF.

This clonotype was seen a handful of times. The chain combines TRBV12-3 or TRBV12-4 with TRBJ2-7, with 10 bases identical to TRBD1. This CDR3 is 15 amino acids long. The trim removed 5 bases at V and 4 bases at J, leaving 8 bases unmatched. The CDR3 DNA follows: TGTGCCAGCAGTCCGGGACAGGGGTCAGCTTACGAGCAGTACTTC. As protein: CASSPGQGSAYEQYF.

This chain connects TRBV18 to TRBJ2-6, with D perhaps matching TRBD1 (6 bases). The V end lost 3 bases, the J end lost 2 bases, and 11 bases lay between the germline ends. The V gene's germline CDR1 is KGHSH and CDR2 LQKENI. The CDR3 length is 16 residues. The CDR3 region is CASSPPTGTGANVLTF. The CDR3 DNA is TGTGCCAGCTCACCTCCAACAGGGACTGGGGCCAACGTCCTGACTTTC. Drawing the rest from reference TRBV18 and TRBJ2-6, the complete variable domain is NAGVMQNPRHLVRRRGQEARLRCSPMKGHSHVYWYRQLPEEGLKFMVYLQKENIIDESGMPKERFSAEFPKEGPSILRIQQVVRGDSAAYFCASSPPTGTGANVLTFGAGSRLTVL.

This clonotype appeared a few times. The V call is TRBV5-6, the J call TRBJ1-2; no reliable D call. Trimming stripped 0 bases from V and 4 bases from J, with 13 bases between. The CDR3 is 15 amino acids. Germline CDR1 and CDR2: SGHDT and YYEEEE. In DNA form, the CDR3 reads TGTGCCAGCAGCTTGGTTTCAATTCGGGGCTATGGCTACACCTTC. Translation: CASSLVSIRGYGYTF. Full variable domain (rest looked up from reference TRBV5-6 and TRBJ1-2): DAGVTQSPTHLIKTRGQQVTLRCSPKSGHDTVSWYQQALGQGPQFIFQYYEEEERQRGNFPDRFSGHQFPNYSSELNVNALLLGDSALYLCASSLVSIRGYGYTFGSGTRLTVV.

The genes are TRBV20-1 and TRBJ2-7; D tentatively fits TRBD1 or TRBD2 (5 bases each). This CDR3 has 15 residues. Trimming pared 0 bases from V and 0 bases from J, leaving 12 bases between. The germline gives CDR1 DFQATT, CDR2 SNEGSKA (reference sequence). The CDR3 sequence: CSARERGRGSYEQYF. CDR3 sequence (DNA): TGCAGTGCTAGAGAGAGGGGCCGCGGCTCCTACGAGCAGTACTTC.

The chain carries TRBV5-1 and TRBJ2-5; D is unclear. The V gene lost 0 bases and the J gene lost 2 bases, with 14 bases spanning the gap. CDR1 is SGHRS and CDR2 is YFSETQ in the germline V gene. The CDR3 is made up of 16 amino acids. The CDR3 DNA reads as TGCGCCAGCAGCTTGGGGGAATTAGGACCTCAAGAGACCCAGTACTTC. Encoded protein: CASSLGELGPQETQYF.

The V and J genes are TRBV27 and TRBJ1-1, with a tentative D call TRBD1 (5 bases). The germline V and J ends were trimmed by 4 bases and 11 bases, with 23 bases remaining between them. Germline V gives CDR1 MNHEY, CDR2 SMNVEV (reference sequence). The CDR3 has 15 amino acids. The CDR3 loop is CASSSTPWAGGGAFF. The CDR3 DNA follows: TGTGCCAGCAGTTCAACCCCCTGGGCGGGGGGTGGTGCTTTCTTT.

The chain links TRBV5-1 to TRBJ2-7; 7 positions match TRBD1. The CDR3 has 14 amino acids. The germline gives CDR1 SGHRS, CDR2 YFSETQ. Trimming took 4 bases from V and 2 from J; bases not matched to a gene: 6. DNA of the CDR3: TGCGCCAGCAGCCCTTGGGACAGAACCTACGAGCAGTACTTC. This encodes CASSPWDRTYEQYF.

The chain recombines TRBV7-2 with TRBJ2-7; 7 nucleotides align to TRBD2. The CDR3 covers 14 residues. The ends lost 3 bases at V and 2 bases at J; junction bases unmatched: 4. Germline V gives CDR1 SGHTA, CDR2 FQGNSA. The CDR3 DNA reads TGTGCCAGCAGCTTCGGGCGGGAGACCTACGAGCAGTACTTC. As protein: CASSFGRETYEQYF. Using reference TRBV7-2 and TRBJ2-7 for the parts outside the CDR3, the full variable domain is GAGVSQSPSNKVTEKGKDVELRCDPISGHTALYWYRQSLGQGLEFLIYFQGNSAPDKSGLPSDRFSAERTGGSVSTLTIQRTQQEDSAVYLCASSFGRETYEQYFGPGTRLTVT.

Written as DNA, the CDR3 is TGTGCCAGCAGGGAGGACAGCTCTAATGAAAAACTGTTTTTT. This encodes CASREDSSNEKLFF. The V gene is TRBV2, the J gene TRBJ1-4; TRBD1 is a possible D gene (6 bases). From germline, CDR1 is SNHLY and CDR2 FYNNEI. V was trimmed by 6 bases and J by 3 bases, leaving 11 bases between them. The CDR3 has 14 residues.

The chain couples TRBV7-2 to TRBJ2-1, with 7 bases fitting TRBD2. V lost 0 bases to trimming and J lost 7 bases; unmatched junction nucleotides: 9. Germline loops: CDR1 SGHTA, CDR2 FQGNSA. This CDR3 contains 16 residues. The CDR3 sequence: CASSLAFGGSGNEQFF. The CDR3, as DNA: TGTGCCAGCAGCTTAGCGTTCGGCGGGAGTGGTAATGAGCAGTTCTTC.

The chain combines TRBV6-1 with TRBJ2-2; TRBD2 agrees at 14 bases. Trimming removed 6 bases from V and 6 bases from J; junction bases left unmatched: 3. There are 15 residues in the CDR3. Germline CDR1 is MNHNS and CDR2 is SASEGT. CDR3 residues: CASRGLAGVPGELFF. The DNA of the CDR3 is TGTGCCAGCAGGGGACTAGCGGGGGTTCCCGGGGAGCTGTTTTTT.